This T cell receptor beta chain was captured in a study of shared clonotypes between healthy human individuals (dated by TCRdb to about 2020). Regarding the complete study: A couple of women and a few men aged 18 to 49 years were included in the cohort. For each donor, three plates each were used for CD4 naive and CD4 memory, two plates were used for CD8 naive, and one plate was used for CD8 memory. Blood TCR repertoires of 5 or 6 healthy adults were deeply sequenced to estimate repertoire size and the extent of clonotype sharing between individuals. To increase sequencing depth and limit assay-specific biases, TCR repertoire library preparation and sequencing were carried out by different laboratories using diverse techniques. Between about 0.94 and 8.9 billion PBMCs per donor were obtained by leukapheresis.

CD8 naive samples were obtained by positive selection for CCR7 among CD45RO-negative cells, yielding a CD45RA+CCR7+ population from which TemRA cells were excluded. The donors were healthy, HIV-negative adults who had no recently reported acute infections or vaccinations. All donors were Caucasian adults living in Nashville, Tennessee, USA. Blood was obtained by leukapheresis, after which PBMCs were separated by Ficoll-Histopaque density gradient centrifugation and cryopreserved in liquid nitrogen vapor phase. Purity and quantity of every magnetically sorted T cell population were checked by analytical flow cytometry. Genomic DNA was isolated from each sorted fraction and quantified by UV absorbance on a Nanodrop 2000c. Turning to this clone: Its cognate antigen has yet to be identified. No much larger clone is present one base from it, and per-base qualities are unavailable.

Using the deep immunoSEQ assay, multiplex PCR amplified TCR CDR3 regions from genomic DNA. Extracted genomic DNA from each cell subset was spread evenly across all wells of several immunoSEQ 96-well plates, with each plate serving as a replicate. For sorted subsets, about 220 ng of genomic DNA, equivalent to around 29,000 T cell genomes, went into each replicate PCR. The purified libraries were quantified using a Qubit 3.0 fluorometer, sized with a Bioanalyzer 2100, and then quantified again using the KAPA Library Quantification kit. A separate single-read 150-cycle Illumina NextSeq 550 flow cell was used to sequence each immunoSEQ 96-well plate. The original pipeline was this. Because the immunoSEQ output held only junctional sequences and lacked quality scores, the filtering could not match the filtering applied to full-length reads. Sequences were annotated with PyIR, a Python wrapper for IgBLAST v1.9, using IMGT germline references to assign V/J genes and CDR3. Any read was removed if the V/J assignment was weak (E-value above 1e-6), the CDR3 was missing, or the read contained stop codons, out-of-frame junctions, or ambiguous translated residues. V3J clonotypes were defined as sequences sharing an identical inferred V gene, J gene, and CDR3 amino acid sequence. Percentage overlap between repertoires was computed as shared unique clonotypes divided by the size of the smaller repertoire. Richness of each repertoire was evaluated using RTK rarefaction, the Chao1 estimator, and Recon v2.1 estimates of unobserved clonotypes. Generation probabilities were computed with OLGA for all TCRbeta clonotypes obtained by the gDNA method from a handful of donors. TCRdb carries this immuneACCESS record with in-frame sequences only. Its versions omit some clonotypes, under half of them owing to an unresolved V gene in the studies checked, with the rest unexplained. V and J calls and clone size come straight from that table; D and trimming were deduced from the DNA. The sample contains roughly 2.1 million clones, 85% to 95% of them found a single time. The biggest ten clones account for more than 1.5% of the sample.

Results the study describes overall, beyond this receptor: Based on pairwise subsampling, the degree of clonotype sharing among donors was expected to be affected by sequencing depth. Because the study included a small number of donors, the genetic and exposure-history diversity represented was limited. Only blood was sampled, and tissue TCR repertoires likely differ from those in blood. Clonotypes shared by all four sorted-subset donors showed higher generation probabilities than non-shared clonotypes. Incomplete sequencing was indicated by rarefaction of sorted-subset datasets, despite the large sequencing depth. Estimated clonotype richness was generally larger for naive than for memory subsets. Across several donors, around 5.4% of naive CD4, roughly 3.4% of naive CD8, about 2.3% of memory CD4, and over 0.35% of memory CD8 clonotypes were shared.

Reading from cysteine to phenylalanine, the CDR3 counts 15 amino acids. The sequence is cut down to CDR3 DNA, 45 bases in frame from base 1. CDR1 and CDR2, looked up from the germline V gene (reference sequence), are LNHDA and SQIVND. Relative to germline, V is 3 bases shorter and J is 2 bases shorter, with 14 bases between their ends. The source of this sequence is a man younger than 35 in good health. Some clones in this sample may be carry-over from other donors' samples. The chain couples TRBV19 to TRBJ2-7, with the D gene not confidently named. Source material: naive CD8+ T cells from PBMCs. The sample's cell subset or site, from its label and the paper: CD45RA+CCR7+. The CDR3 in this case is CASSMYHPGPYEQYF. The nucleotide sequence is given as TGTGCCAGTAGTATGTATCATCCCGGCCCCTACGAGCAGTACTTC.